This T cell receptor beta chain was sequenced in a study of cytomegalovirus exposure and HLA in healthy donors (dated by TCRdb to 2015 to 2018). With respect to the entire study: In an earlier analysis of under 600 of the donors, 276 Gb of sequence data and 117 million unique TCR beta sequences from roughly 180 million T cells were reported. An earlier analysis of approximately 630 of the donors applied high-throughput TCR beta sequencing to assess whether each TCR beta V gene segment acted as functional or pseudogenic. Alongside the repertoire data, information on donor age, sex, ethnicity and CMV serostatus was compiled. In the later analysis, no new phenotypic data were used to find candidate immune exposures; instead, reliance was placed on TCR beta sequences and their occurrence across donors. Every discovery cohort repertoire had been produced on one sequencing platform. Across 398 genotyped donors of the cohort, an average of approximately 240,000 unique TCR beta nucleotide sequences per donor were sequenced, and 15% to 20% of those sequences were non-productive. Among the 398 genotyped donors, more than 70% belonged to the genetic ancestry cluster associated with self-reported Caucasian donors. To predict cytomegalovirus infection status, the study combined high-throughput TCR immunosequencing, statistical association of individual TCRs with disease status, and machine learning. A later genetic analysis took genome-wide SNP genotypes for about 65% of the 666 donors and used that subset as a discovery cohort. The study was designed to test whether signatures of past pathogen exposure could be identified by cataloging public T cell receptors. The number of donors typed differed by locus, with 629-630 for A, B, C, DRB1 and DQB1, approximately 500 for DQA1, approximately 580 for DPA1, and roughly 450 for DPB1. Roughly five DR-DQ haplotypes were treated as single units for association and clustering because of strong linkage in the cohort. In a later analysis, previously published TCR beta repertoires from 500 to 750 donors were re-analyzed and high-resolution HLA genotyping was added so that TCR occurrence patterns could be studied. Along with the approximately 600-subject first cohort, a separate validation cohort of about 110 different subjects was used. The T cell repertoires of 700 or so subjects were profiled by immunosequencing and related to cytomegalovirus serostatus. An early release covering 500 to 750 HLA-typed donors comprised approximately 290 gigabases of sequencing data and around 80 million unique TCR sequences. Class I and class II HLA loci were covered by the typing at four-digit resolution. Results and caveats for the whole study, not just this receptor: According to the authors, the approach could potentially be generalized to other disease states and immunological phenotypes. According to a later analysis, parvovirus B19, influenza, CMV and Epstein-Barr virus appeared linked to several top co-occurrence clusters. The sequencing pipeline was judged likely to have produced a cluster of highly shared sequence variants as a technical artifact. A later analysis associated 17,000 or so TCR beta sequences with specific HLA alleles at a false discovery rate of 0.05. Because counts were too low, 15 to 20 rarely observed V segments, including chromosome 9 orphons, were excluded from the earlier analysis of several hundred of the donors. An earlier analysis of roughly 570 of the donors showed that most TCR beta V segments appeared in productive rearrangements either about 87% or about 30% of the time, which broadly matched IMGT annotations. The only immune exposure information available for the cohort was CMV serostatus. Cytomegalovirus status was reported to be diagnosed by the classifier with high specificity and sensitivity in both the original and validation cohorts. In the study, 150 to 200 TCR beta chains were listed as associated with cytomegalovirus. A few of the identified cytomegalovirus-associated TCR beta chains were confirmed in vitro to be specific for cytomegalovirus antigens. In a later analysis, TCR association rates were found to vary across HLA loci, with the most associated TCRs seen for DRB1 alleles and the fewest for HLA-C alleles. Most TCR sequences were seen in very few donors, while some public TCRs were found in many individuals. In a later analysis, HLA-associated TCR beta chains were found to be more clonally expanded and to have lower generation probabilities than equally common non-associated chains. Some IMGT-functional V segments, including TRBV6-2 and TRBV6-3, could not be told apart with the 87-base-pair reads, so those segments were excluded. The presence/absence analyses assumed that sequencing depth was roughly uniform across donors, and that assumption may not be true. In a later genetic analysis, a missense DCLRE1C variant was associated with V-gene and J-gene trimming of TCR beta chains, and the association was replicated in an independent cohort. A further reported finding was that TCR beta sequences accurately predicted the HLA-A and HLA-B alleles for most subjects in the first cohort. The cohort was sequenced for TCR beta chains only, and without alpha or paired-chain data the features that could be detected were limited. Correlated functional status among segregating V segments might reflect linkage disequilibrium, but an unknown experimental factor could not be ruled out. Because HLA typing was missing for some donors at each locus, association tests included only the typed subset. Most CMV-associated TCR beta chains appeared to be HLA-restricted in a later analysis, and the HLA associations seemed to be driven largely by CMV exposure. Assigning TCR associations to individual alleles was difficult when HLA alleles, especially DR and DQ, strongly co-occurred. A later genetic analysis reported fewer N-insertions in productive TCRs among donors in an Asian-associated ancestry cluster than the approximately 700-donor mean.

A word on this clone: Its specific antigen is unknown. Base qualities are not provided; no much larger clone lies one nucleotide away.

From a lookup of the germline V gene, CDR1 and CDR2 are SQVTM and ANQGSEA. The CDR3 sequence holds 15 residues, the cysteine and phenylalanine included. The only DNA kept is the CDR3, 45 bases in frame from the first base. V is reduced by 3 bases and J by 0 bases, leaving a spacing of 12 bases between them. The cohort consisted of 666 healthy bone marrow donors. All cohort members were sampled while nominally healthy, although unrecorded immune exposures were likely present. The donor tested CMV seropositive and was one of the 289 seropositive cohort members. A peripheral blood sample was provided by each donor, and peripheral blood mononuclear cells were used for TCR beta sequencing. The Qiagen DNeasy Blood Extraction Kit was used to extract genomic DNA from the blood cell samples. Preparation of the library involved the immunoSEQ multiplex PCR assay. For the multiplex PCR, a mixture combining 60 forward primers for TCR Vbeta segments and 13 reverse primers for TCR Jbeta segments was used. A multiplex PCR assay on genomic DNA amplified the CDR3 region of rearranged TCR beta genes. The amplified TCR beta libraries were sequenced on the Illumina HiSeq System as 87-base-pair reads. On the study's bioinformatics: In a later analysis, 77 million or so unique TCR beta chains were counted across the approximately 640 repertoires, and roughly 9.9 million of these chains were shared by at least two donors. Raw reads were error-corrected and collapsed into unique sequences by a nearest-neighbor algorithm in which closely related sequences were merged to remove PCR and sequencing errors. To assign V, D and J gene segments, CDR3 sequences were aligned to IMGT reference sequences. For a sequence to be retained, at least a six-nucleotide match to both a V gene segment and a J gene segment was required. A rearrangement counted as productive if the CDR3 had no stop codons and remained in frame with V and J, and every other rearrangement counted as non-productive. Following IMGT convention, CDR3 was defined as the stretch from the second conserved V-encoded cysteine up to the conserved J-encoded phenylalanine. Sequences without an unambiguous match to a single V gene segment were excluded from the earlier analysis of approximately 600 of the donors. An earlier analysis of almost 600 of the donors classified V segments as functional when productive rearrangements were above 56.7% and as segregating when the standard deviation between donors was above 5%. A statistical classification framework was built to diagnose cytomegalovirus status from the catalog of TCR beta chain sequences. In a later analysis, TCR nucleotide sequences were compared against IMGT/GENE-DB human TR gene sequences so that V and J genes could be assigned. The TCRdist pipeline was used in a later analysis to assign CDR3 sequences and most-parsimonious VDJ recombination scenarios. In a later analysis, every TCR beta chain was defined by the combination of its CDR3 amino acid sequence and its V-gene family, and reads without a unique V-gene family were dropped. In a later analysis, fewer than 650 highly shared, low-generation-probability nucleotide sequences were removed to address suspected cross-contamination and a sequencing artifact. In a later analysis, a clonal expansion index was calculated for each public chain from normalized within-repertoire ranks of inferred template counts. In a later analysis, generation probabilities were computed with a VDJ recombination model fitted to out-of-frame rearrangements, and the resulting probabilities were checked against IGoR. A later analysis scored TCR-TCR, TCR-HLA and TCR-CMV co-occurrence with hypergeometric tests, applying a repertoire-size bias correction to TCR pairs. False discovery rates were estimated in a later analysis by permuting HLA or CMV assignments 20 times. In a later analysis, co-occurring TCRs were grouped with DBSCAN, and TCRdist sequence similarity was added when clustering was performed within HLA-allele-positive subsets. For co-occurrence clustering, repertoires with fewer than 30,000 or more than 120,000 public chains were excluded, along with several repertoires with anomalous nucleotide sharing. TCRdb limited this immuneACCESS table to in-frame rearrangements with V and J called. A share of clones is missing; checked studies link under half to unresolved V genes, and the rest is unexplained. D and trimming come from the DNA, and the V and J calls and clone size come from that table. Recorded for this sample are roughly 100,000 clones; approximately 80% of them occurred a single time. Around 5% of the sample comes from the top ten.

This sequence originates from a female donor in good health and CMV-seropositive. Recombination connected TRBV29-1 to TRBJ1-3; the D gene is not confidently resolved. Sequenced sample: PBMCs. The nucleotides read TGCAGCGTTGATGGCGGCAGCAGCTCTGGAAACACCATATATTTT. The encoded protein is CSVDGGSSSGNTIYF.